This passage covers 9 T cell receptor beta chains from one sample sequenced in a study of vaccination effects on CD4 cells after COVID-19. Following 10 days of culture, CD4+ T cells were isolated. The table came from immunoSEQ multiplex PCR; TCRdb's copy has only in-frame clones and leaves some out. The data show roughly 64,000 clones, 72% seen once. The antigens these receptors bind are not known. Sequencing was performed on CD4+ T cells from PBMCs cultured without peptide, taken before COVID-19 vaccination. Receptors were obtained from a human donor who had a prior SARS-CoV-2 infection.

The J gene is TRBJ2-3, the V gene TRBV3-1 (or the pseudogene TRBV3-2); D unresolved. The length of the CDR3 is 12 residues. Germline V gene lookup returns CDR1 LGHDT and CDR2 YNNKEL (reference sequence). V lost 4 bases and J lost 6, with 8 bases in between. The CDR3 DNA is TGTGCCAGCAGCCGTAGTGGGGATACGCAGTATTTT. This sequence encodes CASSRSGDTQYF.

This clone was counted only a few times. V is TRBV2 and J is TRBJ1-4; 7 nucleotides match TRBD1. V shed 5 bases and J 8 bases; nucleotides not matched to a gene: 8. Germline V gene data show CDR1 as SNHLY and CDR2 as FYNNEI. This CDR3 contains 14 residues. CDR3 region: CASSRQGGREKLFF. Written as DNA, the CDR3 is TGTGCCAGCAGTCGACAGGGCGGGCGGGAAAAACTGTTTTTT.

V and J are TRBV3-1 (or the pseudogene TRBV3-2) and TRBJ1-6, with D possibly TRBD1 on 5 matching bases. CDR1 and CDR2 (germline): LGHDT, YNNKEL (reference sequence). This CDR3 spans 15 amino acids. The V end lost 7 bases, the J end lost 5 bases, and 15 bases lay between the germline ends. The chain's CDR3 is CASTLGGLDNSPLHF. The CDR3 DNA follows: TGTGCCAGCACCCTCGGGGGGTTGGATAATTCACCCCTCCACTTT.

V gene TRBV11-3 combines with J gene TRBJ1-3; D gene uncertain. The germline CDR1 and CDR2 sequences are SGHNT and YENEEA. With 0 bases removed from V and 1 base from J, the gap between germline ends came to 1 base. There are 13 residues in the CDR3. CDR3 residues: CASSLESGNTIYF. The CDR3 nucleotides read TGTGCCAGCAGCTTAGAGTCTGGAAACACCATATATTTT. The variable domain in full, with the rest retrieved from reference TRBV11-3 and TRBJ1-3, is EAGVVQSPRYKIIEKKQPVAFWCNPISGHNTLYWYLQNLGQGPELLIRYENEEAVDDSQLPKDRFSAERLKGVDSTLKIQPAELGDSAVYLCASSLESGNTIYFGEGSWLTVV.

This clone was counted a few times. This chain uses TRBV18 with TRBJ1-2; no definite D call. With 1 base removed from V and 6 bases from J, the gap between germline ends came to 6 bases. The CDR3 is made up of 12 amino acids. Germline CDR1 reads KGHSH; CDR2 reads LQKENI. The CDR3: CASSPQGNGYTF. In DNA, the CDR3 is TGTGCCAGCTCACCACAGGGTAATGGCTACACCTTC.

The rearrangement joins TRBV3-1 (or the pseudogene TRBV3-2) to TRBJ2-3, with D perhaps TRBD2 (6 bases). Trimming removed 4 bases at V and 7 bases at J, with 18 bases between. Germline V gene sequence: CDR1 LGHDT, CDR2 YNNKEL (reference sequence). CDR3 length: 15 amino acids. The CDR3 DNA reads as TGTGCCAGCAGCCCCGGACTACACGATACGAATACGCAGTATTTT. Translating gives CASSPGLHDTNTQYF.

Only a few counts were recorded for this clone. The chain links TRBV7-9 to TRBJ1-4, with 7 positions matching TRBD1. CDR1 is SEHNR and CDR2 is FQNEAQ in the germline V gene (reference sequence). The CDR3 consists of 14 residues. V gave up 3 bases and J gave up 4 bases; unmatched junction bases: 2. The CDR3 reads CASSLGQNNEKLFF. DNA of the CDR3: TGTGCCAGCAGCTTGGGACAGAATAATGAAAAACTGTTTTTT.

This clone was seen more than once but under ten times. CDR3 nucleotide sequence: TGTGCCAGCAGCTTGCAGGCGAGCTATGGCTACACCTTC. Translation gives CASSLQASYGYTF. The chain joins TRBV7-2 to TRBJ1-2; D gene unclear. CDR3 length: 13 residues. Trimming pared 3 bases from V and 4 bases from J, leaving 9 bases between. Looked up from germline, CDR1 is SGHTA and CDR2 is FQGNSA.

Only a few counts were recorded for this clone. J is TRBJ1-4 and V is TRBV25-1, with 8 nucleotides matching TRBD1. In germline, CDR1 is MGHDK, CDR2 SYGVNS. This CDR3 has 16 residues. With V trimmed by 3 bases and J by 4 bases, 7 bases remained unmatched. The CDR3 is CASSDSPTGDNEKLFF. In nucleotides, the CDR3 is TGTGCCAGCAGTGACTCCCCGACAGGGGATAATGAAAAACTGTTTTTT.